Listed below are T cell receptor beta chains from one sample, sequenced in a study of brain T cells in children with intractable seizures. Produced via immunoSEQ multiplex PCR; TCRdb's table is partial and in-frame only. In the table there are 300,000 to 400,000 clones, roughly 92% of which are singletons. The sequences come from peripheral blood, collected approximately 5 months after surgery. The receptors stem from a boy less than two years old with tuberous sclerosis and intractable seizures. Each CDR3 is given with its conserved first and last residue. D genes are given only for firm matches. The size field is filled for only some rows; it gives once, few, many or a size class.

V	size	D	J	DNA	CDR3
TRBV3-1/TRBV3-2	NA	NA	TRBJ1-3	TGTGCCAGCAGCCAAGAAACGGGTTTTGGAAACACCATATATTTT	CASSQETGFGNTIYF
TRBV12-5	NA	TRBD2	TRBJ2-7	TGTGCTAGTGGTTTGAGGCGGGGGGGCTCCTACGAGCAGTACTTC	CASGLRRGGSYEQYF
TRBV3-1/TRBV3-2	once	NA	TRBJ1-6	TGTGCCAGCAGCCCCCCCGGGGGGCCGTGGGCACCCCTCCACTTT	CASSPPGGPWAPLHF
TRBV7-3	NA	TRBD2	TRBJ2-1	TGTGCCAGCAGTCACGGACTAGCGGGAGTCAATGAGCAGTTCTTC	CASSHGLAGVNEQFF
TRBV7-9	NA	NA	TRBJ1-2	TGTGCCAGCAGCTTCAGGGAGTTTGGCTACACCTTC	CASSFREFGYTF
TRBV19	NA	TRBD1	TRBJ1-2	TGTGCCAGTAGTTTTAGACAGGGAGCCGATGGCTACACCTTC	CASSFRQGADGYTF
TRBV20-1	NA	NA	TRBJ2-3	TGCAGTGCTGGCACAGATACGCAGTATTTT	CSAGTDTQYF
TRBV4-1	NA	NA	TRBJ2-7	TGCGCCAGCAGCCATGTGGTTTCCCACGAGCAGTACTTC	CASSHVVSHEQYF
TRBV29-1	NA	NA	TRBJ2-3	TGCAGCGTTGTAGGGGACTGGACCACAGATACGCAGTATTTT	CSVVGDWTTDTQYF
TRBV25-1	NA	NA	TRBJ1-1	TGTGCCAGCAGTGAAGGGGGTCAGTACTATAACACTGAAGCTTTCTTT	CASSEGGQYYNTEAFF
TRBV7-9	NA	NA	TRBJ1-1	TGTGCCAGCAGCTTAGCCGGGACAATGAACACTGAAGCTTTCTTT	CASSLAGTMNTEAFF
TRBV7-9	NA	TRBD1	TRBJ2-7	TGTGCCAGCAGCTTGACAGGGGGTATCGACGAGCAGTACTTC	CASSLTGGIDEQYF
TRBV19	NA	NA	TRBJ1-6	TGTGCCAGTAGTATAGAGGGGCAGCCACCCCTCCACTTT	CASSIEGQPPLHF
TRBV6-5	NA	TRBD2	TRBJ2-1	TGTGCCAGCAGTCCTCTAGCGGGAGGGCCTGATGAGCAGTTCTTC	CASSPLAGGPDEQFF
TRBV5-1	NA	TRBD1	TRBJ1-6	TGCGCCAGCAGCTTGACAGGGGAAAATTCACCCCTCCACTTT	CASSLTGENSPLHF
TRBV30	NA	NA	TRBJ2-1	TGTGCCTGGAGTCTAAACGAACAAGACTACAATGAGCAGTTCTTC	CAWSLNEQDYNEQFF
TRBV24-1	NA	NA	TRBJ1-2	TGTGCCACTCCGGAAGGGATCGACTATGGCTACACCTTC	CATPEGIDYGYTF
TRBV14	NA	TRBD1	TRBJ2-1	TGTGCCAGCAGCCAGGGGACAGGGGCCTACAATGAGCAGTTCTTC	CASSQGTGAYNEQFF
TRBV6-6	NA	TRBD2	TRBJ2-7	TGTGCCAGCAGTAGGCTAGCGGGACGTGGTGCCTACGAGCAGTACTTC	CASSRLAGRGAYEQYF
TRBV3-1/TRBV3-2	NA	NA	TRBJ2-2	TGTGCCAGCAGCCTCCGGAGAGAGACCGGGGAGCTGTTTTTT	CASSLRRETGELFF
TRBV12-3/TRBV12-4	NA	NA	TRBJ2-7	TGTGCCAGCAGTTTAATCGACGAGCAGTACTTC	CASSLIDEQYF
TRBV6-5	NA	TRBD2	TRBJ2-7	TGTGCCAGCAGTTACTCTAGCGGGGGGTCTTACGAGCAGTACTTC	CASSYSSGGSYEQYF
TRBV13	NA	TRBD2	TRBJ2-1	TGTGCCAGCAGCCAGGGGAGGTGGCCTAGCGGGGGCAATGAGCAGTTCTTC	CASSQGRWPSGGNEQFF
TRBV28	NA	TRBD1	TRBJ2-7	TGTGCCAGCAGTCGACTCACAGGGGACCTCAACGAGCAGTACTTC	CASSRLTGDLNEQYF
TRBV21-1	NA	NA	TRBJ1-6	TGTGCCAGCAGCCCTAAGGGTCCCAAACAGGGGATCAGCTCCTATAATTCACCCCTCCACTTT	CASSPKGPKQGISSYNSPLHF
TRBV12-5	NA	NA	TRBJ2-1	TGTGCTAGTGGTTTGCCTGTGAGCCGGGAGCCGTTCTTC	CASGLPVSREPFF
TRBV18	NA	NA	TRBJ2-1	TGTGCCAGCTCACCATTCGTCATGAGCGGCAATGAGCAGTTCTTC	CASSPFVMSGNEQFF
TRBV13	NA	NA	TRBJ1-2	TGTGCCAGCAGCTTAAACCGGGGCTATGGCTACACCTTC	CASSLNRGYGYTF
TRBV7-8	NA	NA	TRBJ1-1	TGTGCCAGCAGCCCCCGGAGGGGCAGGAACACTGAAGCTTTCTTT	CASSPRRGRNTEAFF
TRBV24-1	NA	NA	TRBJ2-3	TGTGCCACCAGTGACCTGAGAATCACAGATACGCAGTATTTT	CATSDLRITDTQYF
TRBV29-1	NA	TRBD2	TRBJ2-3	TGCAGCGTTGAATGGCGGGAGGCAGGAGATACGCAGTATTTT	CSVEWREAGDTQYF
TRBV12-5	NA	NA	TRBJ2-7	TGTGCTAGTGGTTTGGTATTTTTCGCCATCCCCCTTCGACTGGGTCTCTCCTACGAGCAGTACTTC	CASGLVFFAIPLRLGLSYEQYF
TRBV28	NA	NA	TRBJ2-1	TGTGCCAGCAGCTCACAGGAGGACTCCTACAATGAGCAGTTCTTC	CASSSQEDSYNEQFF
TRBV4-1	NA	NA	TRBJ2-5	TGCGCCAGCAGCCAAGATTCGTACGCATCGGGGACCCAGTACTTC	CASSQDSYASGTQYF
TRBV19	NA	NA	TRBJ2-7	TGTGCCAGTAGTATTGACGGAGCCTACGAGCAGTACTTC	CASSIDGAYEQYF
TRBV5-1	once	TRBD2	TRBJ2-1	TGCGCCAGCAGCTTGGCATCCGGGACTAGCGGTAGGAATGAGCAGTTCTTC	CASSLASGTSGRNEQFF
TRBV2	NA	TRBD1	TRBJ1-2	TGTGCCAGCAGTACAGGGGGAGACTATGGCTACACCTTC	CASSTGGDYGYTF
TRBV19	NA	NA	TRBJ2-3	TGTGCCAGTAGTATCATCTTCACAGATACGCAGTATTTT	CASSIIFTDTQYF
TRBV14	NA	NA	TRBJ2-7	TGTGCCAGCAGCCAAGTAAGACTAGTCGGGGAGCAGTACTTC	CASSQVRLVGEQYF
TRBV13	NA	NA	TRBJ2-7	TGTGCCAGCAGCTTAGAGCCCTACGAGCAGTACTTC	CASSLEPYEQYF
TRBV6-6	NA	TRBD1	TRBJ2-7	TGTGCCAGCAAGACCTGGGACAGACCCTACGAGCAGTACTTC	CASKTWDRPYEQYF
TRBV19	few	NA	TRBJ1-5	TGTGCCAGTACCCTGGCGGGGGGTAGGAGCAATCAGCCCCAGCATTTT	CASTLAGGRSNQPQHF
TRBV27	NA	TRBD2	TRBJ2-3	TGTGCTACCCGGACTAGCGGGAGTTCAGATACGCAGTATTTT	CATRTSGSSDTQYF
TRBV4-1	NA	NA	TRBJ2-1	TGCGCCAGCAGCCAAGATTCGGCAGCCTCCTACAATGAGCAGTTCTTC	CASSQDSAASYNEQFF
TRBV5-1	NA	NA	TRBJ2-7	TGCGCCAGCAGCTTGGCCCAGGGGGGGGTCGACGAGCAGTACTTC	CASSLAQGGVDEQYF
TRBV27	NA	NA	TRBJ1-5	TGTGCCAGCAGTTACACTACTAATCAGCCCCAGCATTTT	CASSYTTNQPQHF
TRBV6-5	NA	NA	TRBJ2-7	TGTGCCAGCATAGACAGAAGCTCCTACGAGCAGTACTTC	CASIDRSSYEQYF
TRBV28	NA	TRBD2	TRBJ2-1	TGTGCCAGCAGTTCTACTAGCGGGAGAGGTGAGCAGTTCTTC	CASSSTSGRGEQFF
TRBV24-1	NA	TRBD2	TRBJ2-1	TGTGCCACCAGTGATACCTCTAGCGGGAGCTACAATGAGCAGTTCTTC	CATSDTSSGSYNEQFF
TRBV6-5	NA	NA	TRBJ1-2	TGTGCCAGCAGTTACGGAGGTTCCTATGGCTACACCTTC	CASSYGGSYGYTF
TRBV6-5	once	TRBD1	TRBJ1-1	TGTGCCAGCAGCCGAGACAGGGACACTGAAGCTTTCTTT	CASSRDRDTEAFF
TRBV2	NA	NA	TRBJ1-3	TGTGCCAGCAGTGAAGGATGGGGCGGTGGAAACACCATATATTTT	CASSEGWGGGNTIYF
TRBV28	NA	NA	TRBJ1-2	TGTGCCAGCAGTTTATCAGGCACCAACTATGGCTACACCTTC	CASSLSGTNYGYTF
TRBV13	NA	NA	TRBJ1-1	TGTGCCAGCAGCTTAGAGGCAGGGCGGGTAGGCACTGAAGCTTTCTTT	CASSLEAGRVGTEAFF
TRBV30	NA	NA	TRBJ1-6	TGTGCCTGGAAGGACAGCCTAAATTCACCCCTCCACTTT	CAWKDSLNSPLHF
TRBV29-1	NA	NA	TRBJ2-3	TGCAGCGTTGAAGTTGATACAGATACGCAGTATTTT	CSVEVDTDTQYF
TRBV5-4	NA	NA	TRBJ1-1	TGTGCCAGCAGCTTAGTCAGTGCCGGGAACACTGAAGCTTTCTTT	CASSLVSAGNTEAFF